The T cell receptor (beta chain) under discussion was sequenced for a study of shared clonotypes between healthy human individuals (dated by TCRdb to about 2020). Context from the whole study: Two women and three men aged 18 to 49 years were included in the cohort. To estimate repertoire size and how much clonotypes are shared between individuals, the study performed deep sequencing of blood TCR repertoires from a few healthy adults. Each donor's leukapheresis produced roughly between about 0.9 and 9.5 billion PBMCs. Libraries were prepared and TCR repertoires were sequenced by different laboratories using diverse techniques, in order to increase sequencing depth and limit assay-specific biases. For each donor, CD4 naive and CD4 memory were each given three plates, CD8 naive was given two plates, and CD8 memory was given one plate. Broad study findings and their caveats: Higher generation probabilities were observed for clonotypes shared by all four sorted-subset donors than for non-shared clonotypes. Sampling was restricted to blood, and TCR repertoires in tissues likely differ from the TCR repertoires found in blood. Pairwise subsampling led to the expectation that sequencing depth would affect the degree of clonotype sharing among donors. The small number of donors limited the genetic and exposure-history diversity represented. Naive subsets generally had larger estimated clonotype richness than memory subsets. Rarefaction of sorted-subset datasets indicated incomplete sequencing despite the large sequencing depth. When a handful of donors were compared, the shared fraction of clonotypes was around 4.6% for naive CD4, more than 3% for naive CD8, about 2.4% for memory CD4, and approximately 0.4% for memory CD8.

The junction carries 15 bases between V and J, which are trimmed by 6 bases and 0 bases respectively. Including cysteine and phenylalanine, the CDR3 has 15 amino acids. Only the CDR3 DNA stays, 45 bases, in frame from base 1. CDR1 and CDR2 are read off the germline V gene as MDHEN and SYDVKM. Using the deep immunoSEQ assay, multiplex PCR amplified TCR CDR3 regions from genomic DNA. Extracted genomic DNA from each cell subset was spread evenly across all wells of several immunoSEQ 96-well plates, with each plate serving as a replicate. For sorted subsets, 150 to 200 ng genomic DNA, equal to some 28,000 T cell genomes, was loaded into each replicate PCR. The purified libraries were quantified using a Qubit 3.0 fluorometer, sized with a Bioanalyzer 2100, and then quantified again using the KAPA Library Quantification kit. A separate single-read 150-cycle Illumina NextSeq 550 flow cell was used to sequence each immunoSEQ 96-well plate. Regarding the original processing steps: Because the immunoSEQ output included only junctional sequences and no quality scores, the filtering could not be the same as the filtering used for full-length reads. Sequences were annotated with PyIR, a Python wrapper for IgBLAST v1.9, using IMGT germline references to assign V/J genes and CDR3. Reads were filtered out if the reads had weak V/J assignments (E-value above 1e-6), no CDR3, stop codons, out-of-frame junctions, or ambiguous translated residues. V3J clonotypes were defined as sequences sharing the same inferred V gene, J gene, and CDR3 amino acid sequence. Percentage overlap between repertoires was calculated by dividing the number of shared unique clonotypes by the size of the smaller repertoire. RTK rarefaction, the Chao1 estimator, and Recon v2.1 estimates of unobserved clonotypes were used to assess repertoire richness. Generation probabilities were computed with OLGA for all TCRbeta clonotypes obtained by the gDNA method from several donors. TCRdb carries this immuneACCESS record with in-frame sequences only. Its versions omit some clonotypes, under half of them owing to an unresolved V gene in the studies checked, with the rest unexplained. The V and J calls and clone size come from that table; D and trimming were worked out from the DNA. Within this sample are 2 million to 2.5 million clones, with about 95% of them counted one time only. The ten top clones hold about 1.1% of the sample.

As concerns this clone: The target of this receptor is not known. No base quality values were provided; no much bigger clone lies one nucleotide off. Other DNA sequences in this sample translate to the same CDR3.

CD8 naive samples were CD45RO-negative cells positively selected for CCR7, giving a CD45RA+CCR7+ population that excluded TemRA cells. The donors were healthy, HIV-negative adults who had no recently reported acute infections or vaccinations. Only Caucasian adults living in Nashville, Tennessee, USA were represented among the donors. Blood was collected by leukapheresis, and PBMCs were isolated by Ficoll-Histopaque density gradient centrifugation and then cryopreserved in liquid nitrogen vapor phase. Purity and quantity of every magnetically sorted T cell population were checked by analytical flow cytometry. Genomic DNA was isolated from each sorted fraction and quantified by UV absorbance on a Nanodrop 2000c.

The sequence derives from a man aged 18 to 30 in good health. The sequencing sample was made of naive CD8+ T cells sorted from blood. What the cell subset or site label conveys for this sample: CD45RA+CCR7+. The rearrangement combines TRBV28 with TRBJ2-7; perhaps TRBD2 is the D gene, with 6 bases matching. The DNA reads as follows: TGTGCCAGCAGGCTTTGGCGGGGTAGCTCCTACGAGCAGTACTTC. This is translated as CASRLWRGSSYEQYF.